The T cell receptor beta chain described here comes from a study of beta chain features in type 1 diabetes listed by TCRdb under 2018. Background for the entire study: Patients and healthy donors did not differ in mean age, gender distribution, total cell number or subset yield. A total of 85 million to 140 million sorted cells were examined across all samples, and a strong correlation was observed between cell number per subset and RNA yield. In the study, recently diagnosed type 1 diabetes patients and matched healthy donors were compared on the TCRB repertoires of their sorted circulating CD4+ T cell subsets. Regulatory and stem cell-like memory subsets were obtained from only 8 patients and about 8 healthy donors, while naive and central memory subsets were obtained from all 28 donors. Study-wide findings and limitations: Shorter templates might have been favored by PCR, but patient and control samples were amplified and corrected together, so both groups would have been affected equally by any skew. Because small numbers of individuals were included in the HLA sub-analyses, any influence of HLA type on TCRB rearrangement was left unresolved. Type 1 diabetes patients showed a moderate but significant shortening of TCRB CDR3 length in all four CD4+ subsets. Sequencing cDNA rather than genomic DNA could over-represent highly expressing activated cells, although activation and CD3 levels did not differ between groups. Naive, central memory and regulatory TCRB repertoires appeared to be more similar among patients than among healthy donors. Fewer insertions and more nucleotide deletions at VDJ recombination sites were observed in patients with type 1 diabetes, implying thymic rearrangement abnormalities.

The entire isolated RNA was reverse transcribed using the High Capacity cDNA Reverse Transcription Kit, and thus expressed TCRB transcripts were sequenced. Naive, central memory and regulatory T cell samples underwent deep immunoSEQ sequencing, averaging roughly 3.3 million total reads per sample. Sorted cells were lysed in RLT buffer, and RNA was extracted using DNase-treated RNeasy Micro or Mini kits according to cell number. Each cell subset was processed on its own to prevent cross-contamination, while patient and healthy donor samples were processed together. TCRB sequences were amplified from cDNA with the immunoSEQ multiplex PCR, producing 87-bp fragments spanning the CDR3 region. The amplicons were sequenced using the Illumina HiSeq platform. Under the source paper's analysis protocol: Synthetic template baselines were used to correct PCR bias computationally, reads within Hamming distance 2 were collapsed, and singletons that could not be merged were discarded. Reads were aligned against IMGT so that V, D and J genes, CDR3 length and insertions or deletions at six rearrangement sites could be assigned. Within each subset, clonotype counts were normalized to sorted cell number, and only after that were true diversity and Gini coefficients computed with the tcR R package. The overlap coefficient, calculated on TCRB nucleotide sequences, was used to measure repertoire sharing. As a proxy for the pre-selection repertoire, out-of-frame TCRB sequences from naive cells were analyzed. In its TCRdb copy, this immuneACCESS table keeps in-frame sequences only and misses some clones. Where compared with another copy, unresolved V genes explain less than half of these, and the others have no known cause. From that table come the V and J calls and clone size; the DNA was used to work out D and trimming. The sample includes 300,000 to 450,000 clones, with roughly a fifth observed a single time. The top ten clonotypes cover 0.044% of the sample.

The germline V gene specifies MNHNS as CDR1 and SASEGT as CDR2. The CDR3 sequence holds 14 residues, the cysteine and phenylalanine included. Solely the CDR3 DNA is kept, with 42 bases framed from the first base. After removal of 4 bases from V and 4 bases from J, the junction retains 3 bases not matched to a gene. As concerns this clone: Its antigen remains undetermined. Base qualities are missing; no much larger clone stands one base away.

A single peripheral blood draw of approximately 0.11 L on average was collected from each donor into heparinised tubes. A BD FACSAria II and a panel including CD45RO, CCR7, CD25, CD127, CD95 and CD27 were used to sort naive, central memory, regulatory and stem cell-like memory CD4+ T cells. Purity was above 95% for every sorted population. PBMCs were separated immediately by Lymphoprep density gradient centrifugation and were stained directly, without being cultured. So that batch effects would be minimized, each experiment stained and sorted samples in pairs, pairing one healthy donor with one patient.

The chain is encoded by TRBV6-1 joined to TRBJ2-7; TRBD1 fits 11 bases in the junction. The sequence was obtained from a woman between 18 and 30 years old in good health. Specimen: naive CD4+ T cells from blood. This specimen's cell subset or site label, per the study, means: true naive CD4+ T cells. The CDR3 amino acid sequence is: CASSGDRGTYEQYF. The sequenced DNA: TGTGCCAGCAGTGGGGACAGGGGGACGTACGAGCAGTACTTC.